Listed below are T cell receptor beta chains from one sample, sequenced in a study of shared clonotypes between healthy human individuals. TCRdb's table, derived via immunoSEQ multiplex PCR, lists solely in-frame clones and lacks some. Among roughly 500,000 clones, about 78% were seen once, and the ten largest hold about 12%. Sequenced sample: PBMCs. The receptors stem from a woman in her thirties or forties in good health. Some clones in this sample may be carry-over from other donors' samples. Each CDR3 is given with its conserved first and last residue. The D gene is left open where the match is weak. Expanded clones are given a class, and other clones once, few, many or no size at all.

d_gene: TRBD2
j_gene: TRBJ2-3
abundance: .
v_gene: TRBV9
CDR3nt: TGTGCCAGCAGCGGGCGACTAGCGAGTAGCACAGATACGCAGTATTTT
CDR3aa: CASSGRLASSTDTQYF

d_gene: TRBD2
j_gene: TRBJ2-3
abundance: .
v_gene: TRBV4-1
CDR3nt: TGCGCCAGCAGCCTTGCTAGCGGGAGCACAGATACGCAGTATTTT
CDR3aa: CASSLASGSTDTQYF

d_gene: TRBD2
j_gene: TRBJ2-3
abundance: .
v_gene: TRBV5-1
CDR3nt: TGCGCCAGCAGCCCGACTAGCTTTGGGGGAGATACGCAGTATTTT
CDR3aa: CASSPTSFGGDTQYF

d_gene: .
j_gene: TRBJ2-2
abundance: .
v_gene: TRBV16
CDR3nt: TGTGCCAGCAGCCAATATAAAGACCCCCTCTCCGGGGAGCTGTTTTTT
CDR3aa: CASSQYKDPLSGELFF

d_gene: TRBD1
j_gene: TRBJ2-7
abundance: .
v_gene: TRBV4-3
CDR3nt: TGCGCCAGCGGCCAAGATAGGGGGCGACCCTCCTACGAGCAGTACTTC
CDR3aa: CASGQDRGRPSYEQYF

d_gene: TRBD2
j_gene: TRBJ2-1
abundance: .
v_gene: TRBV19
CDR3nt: TGTGCCAGTACCCTACTAGCGGGAGTTAGTAGCGGTGAGCAGTTCTTC
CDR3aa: CASTLLAGVSSGEQFF

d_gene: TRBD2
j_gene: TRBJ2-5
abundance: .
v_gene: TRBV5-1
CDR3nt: TGCGCCAGCACTACTAGCGACCAAGAGACCCAGTACTTC
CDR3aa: CASTTSDQETQYF

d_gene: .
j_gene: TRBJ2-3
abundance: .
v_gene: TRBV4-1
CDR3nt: TGCGCCAGCAGCCAGCGCCGGGGGCGCACAGATACGCAGTATTTT
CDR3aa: CASSQRRGRTDTQYF

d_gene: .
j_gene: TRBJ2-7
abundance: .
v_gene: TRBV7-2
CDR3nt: TGTGCCAGCAGCCCAACGGACAACCCGGTGGGGGAGCAGTACTTC
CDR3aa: CASSPTDNPVGEQYF

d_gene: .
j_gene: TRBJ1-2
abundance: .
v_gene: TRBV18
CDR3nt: TGTGCCAGCTCACCGGACGGGACAAACTATGGCTACACCTTC
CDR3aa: CASSPDGTNYGYTF

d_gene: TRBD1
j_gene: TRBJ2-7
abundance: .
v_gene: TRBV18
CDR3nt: TGTGCCAGCTCACCAGGACAGGGGGCTTCCTACGAGCAGTACTTC
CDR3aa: CASSPGQGASYEQYF

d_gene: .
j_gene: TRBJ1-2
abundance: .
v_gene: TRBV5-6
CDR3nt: TGTGCCAGCAGCCTCGTAGGGGAAGCTAACTATGGCTACACCTTC
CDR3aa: CASSLVGEANYGYTF

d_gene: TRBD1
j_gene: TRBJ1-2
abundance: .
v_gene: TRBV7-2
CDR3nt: TGTGCCAGCAGCATCCACAGGGGGAAGGATGGCTACACCTTC
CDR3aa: CASSIHRGKDGYTF

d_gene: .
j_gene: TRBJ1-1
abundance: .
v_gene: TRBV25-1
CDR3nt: TGTGCCAGCAGTGGGGGGACTCTTACTGAAGCTTTCTTT
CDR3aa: CASSGGTLTEAFF

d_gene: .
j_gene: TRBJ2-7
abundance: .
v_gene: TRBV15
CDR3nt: TGTGCCACCAGCAGAGAAAGGGTTGGCTACGAGCAGTACTTC
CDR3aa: CATSRERVGYEQYF

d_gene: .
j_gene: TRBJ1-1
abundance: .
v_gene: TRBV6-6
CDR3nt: TGTGCCAGCAATCAGATGAACACTGAAGCTTTCTTT
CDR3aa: CASNQMNTEAFF

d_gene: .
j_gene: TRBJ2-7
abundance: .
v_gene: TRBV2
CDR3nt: TGTGCCAGCAGCGCACAGGGTCCCATCGACGAGCAGTACTTC
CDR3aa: CASSAQGPIDEQYF

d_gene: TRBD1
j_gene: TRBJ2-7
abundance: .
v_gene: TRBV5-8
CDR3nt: TGTGCCAGCAGCTTGTACCCCACCGGGACAGGCTACGAGCAGTACTTC
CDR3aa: CASSLYPTGTGYEQYF

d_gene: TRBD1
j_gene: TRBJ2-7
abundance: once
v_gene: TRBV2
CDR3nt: TGTGCCAGCAGTCACAGGGGTGAGGAAAACGAGCAGTACTTC
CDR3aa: CASSHRGEENEQYF

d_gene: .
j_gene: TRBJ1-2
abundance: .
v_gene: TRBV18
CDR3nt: TGTGCCAGCTCACCAGGCCCGTGGGGGGAAAACTATGGCTACACCTTC
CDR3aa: CASSPGPWGENYGYTF

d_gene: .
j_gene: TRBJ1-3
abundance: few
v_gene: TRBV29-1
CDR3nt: TGCAGCGTCGTAGTAGGGGCTGGAAACACCATATATTTT
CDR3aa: CSVVVGAGNTIYF

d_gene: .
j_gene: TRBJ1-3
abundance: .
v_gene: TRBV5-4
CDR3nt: TGTGCCAGCAGTGTGGGTGCAGGGACGACGGGAAACACCATATATTTT
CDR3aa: CASSVGAGTTGNTIYF

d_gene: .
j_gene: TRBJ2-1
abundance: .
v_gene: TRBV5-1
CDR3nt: TGCGCCAGCAGCTTGGTAGCGGTCAGCTCCTACAATGAGCAGTTCTTC
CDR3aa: CASSLVAVSSYNEQFF

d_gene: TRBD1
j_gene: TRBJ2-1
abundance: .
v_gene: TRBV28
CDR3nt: TGTGCCAGCAGTTCGACAGGGGACAGCTCCAATGAGCAGTTCTTC
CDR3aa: CASSSTGDSSNEQFF

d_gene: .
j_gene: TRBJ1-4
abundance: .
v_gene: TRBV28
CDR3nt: TGTGCCAGCAGCTCGTCTCCGGGGGAAAAACTGTTTTTT
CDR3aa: CASSSSPGEKLFF

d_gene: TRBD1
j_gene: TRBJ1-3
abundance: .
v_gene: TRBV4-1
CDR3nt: TGCGCCAGCAGCCAAGATGTGCAGGGGGCTTCTGGAAACACCATATATTTT
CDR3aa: CASSQDVQGASGNTIYF

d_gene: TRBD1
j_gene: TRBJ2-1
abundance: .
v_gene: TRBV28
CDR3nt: TGTGCCAGCAGTCCCCTAACGGGGTGGTTGGTGGACAGGGTATCCCACAATGAGCAGTTCTTC
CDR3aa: CASSPLTGWLVDRVSHNEQFF

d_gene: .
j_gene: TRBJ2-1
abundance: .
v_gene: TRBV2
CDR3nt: TGTGCCAGCAAGGGTTACTTCCTAGACAATGAGCAGTTCTTC
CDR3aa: CASKGYFLDNEQFF

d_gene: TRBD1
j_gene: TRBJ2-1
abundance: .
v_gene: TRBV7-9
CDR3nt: TGTGCCGGCAGCTTAGACAGGGGGCAGGACAATGAGCAGTTCTTC
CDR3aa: CAGSLDRGQDNEQFF

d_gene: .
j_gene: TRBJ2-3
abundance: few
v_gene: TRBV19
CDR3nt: TGTGCCAGTAGTGGGAGGCCCGACTTACCCACAGATACGCAGTATTTT
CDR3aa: CASSGRPDLPTDTQYF

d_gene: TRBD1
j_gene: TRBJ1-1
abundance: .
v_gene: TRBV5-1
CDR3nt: TGCGCCAGCAGCCAACAGGGGGCGGACACTGAAGCTTTCTTT
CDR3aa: CASSQQGADTEAFF

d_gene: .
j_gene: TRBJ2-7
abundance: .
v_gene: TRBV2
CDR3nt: TGTGCCAGCAGCGCCCCACAGGTGCCCTACGAGCAGTACTTC
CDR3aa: CASSAPQVPYEQYF

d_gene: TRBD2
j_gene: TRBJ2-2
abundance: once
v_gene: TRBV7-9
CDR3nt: TGTGCCAGCAGCCAATACCCGGGACTAGCGGGAGATCCCGGGGAGCTGTTTTTT
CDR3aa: CASSQYPGLAGDPGELFF

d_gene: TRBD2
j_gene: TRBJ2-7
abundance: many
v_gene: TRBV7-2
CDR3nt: TGTGCCAGCAGATTTAGCGGGAGCTCCTACGAGCAGTACTTC
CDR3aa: CASRFSGSSYEQYF

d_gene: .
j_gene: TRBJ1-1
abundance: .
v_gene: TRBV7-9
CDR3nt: TGTGCCAGCAGCACCGGGACCGAAGCTTTCTTT
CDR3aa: CASSTGTEAFF

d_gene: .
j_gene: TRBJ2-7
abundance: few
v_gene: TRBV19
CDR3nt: TGTGCCAGTAGTATTGGGAGCAGTGGGAACGAGCAGTACTTC
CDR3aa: CASSIGSSGNEQYF

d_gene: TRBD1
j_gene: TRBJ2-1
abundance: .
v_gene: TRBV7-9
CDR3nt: TGTGCCAGCAGCTTCTGGGACAGGGGTGTCGATGAGCAGTTCTTC
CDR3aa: CASSFWDRGVDEQFF

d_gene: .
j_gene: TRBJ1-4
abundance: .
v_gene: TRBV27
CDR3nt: TGTGCCAGCAGTTCCCTGGGGGCAACTAATGAAAAACTGTTTTTT
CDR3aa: CASSSLGATNEKLFF

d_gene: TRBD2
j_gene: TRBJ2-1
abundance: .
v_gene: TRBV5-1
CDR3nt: TGCGCCAGCAGCCCCGACCCCCTAGCGGGAGGTTACAATGAGCAGTTCTTC
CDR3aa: CASSPDPLAGGYNEQFF

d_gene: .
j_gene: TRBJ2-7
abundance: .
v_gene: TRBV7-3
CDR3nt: TGTGCCAGCAGCTTAGGCCCTAGCTCCTACGAGCAGTACTTC
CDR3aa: CASSLGPSSYEQYF

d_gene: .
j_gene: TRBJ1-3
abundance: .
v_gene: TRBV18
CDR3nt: TGTGCCAGCTCACCAGACCATGATAGCTCTGGAAACACCATATATTTT
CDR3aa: CASSPDHDSSGNTIYF

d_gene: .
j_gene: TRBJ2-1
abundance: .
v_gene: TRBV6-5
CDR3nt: TGTGCCACCAAGAATACCTACAATGAGCAGTTCTTC
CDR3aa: CATKNTYNEQFF

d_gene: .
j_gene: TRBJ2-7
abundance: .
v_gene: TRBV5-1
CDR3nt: TGCGCCAGCAGCTTGGCCGGGACACCTGAGCAGTACTTC
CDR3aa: CASSLAGTPEQYF

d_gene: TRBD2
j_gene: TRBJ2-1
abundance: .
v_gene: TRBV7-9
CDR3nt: TGTGCCAGCAGCCTTCCGGGACTAGCGGGAGGGGGTGAGCAGTTCTTC
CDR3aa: CASSLPGLAGGGEQFF

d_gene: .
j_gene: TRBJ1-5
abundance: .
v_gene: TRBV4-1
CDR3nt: TGCGCCAGCAGCCTCCCCAATCAGCCCCAGCATTTT
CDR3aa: CASSLPNQPQHF

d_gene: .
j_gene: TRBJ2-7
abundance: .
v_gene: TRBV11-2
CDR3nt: TGTGCCAGCAGCTCGACAGGCCATCGGGAGCAGTACTTC
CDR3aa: CASSSTGHREQYF

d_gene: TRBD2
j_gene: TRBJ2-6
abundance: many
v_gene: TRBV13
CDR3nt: TGTGCCAGCAGCTTGGGAGGGTACGCCAACGTCCTGACTTTC
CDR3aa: CASSLGGYANVLTF

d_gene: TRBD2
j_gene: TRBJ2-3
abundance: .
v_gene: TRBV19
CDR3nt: TGTGCCAGTAGTCCTAAAAGCGGGAGTGATACGCAGTATTTT
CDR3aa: CASSPKSGSDTQYF